This TCR beta chain was observed in a study of regulatory T cells in long-lasting Graves disease. The time point is: newly diagnosed GD, antithyroid drugs for less than 3 months. Preparation of the TCR library used RNA extracted from PBMCs. TCR beta libraries were built with iRepertoire HTBI primers and Arm-PCR of CDR3 regions. One entry per CDR3 protein results from TCRdb running MiXCR on the multiplex PCR reads. Of over 400,000 distinct CDR3 sequences listed, 12% to 15% were seen once; the top ten hold 17%. This clonotype has ten or more counts. The data were also submitted as part of a second study, on T cells in Graves' hyperthyroidism and ophthalmopathy.

This receptor was obtained from a woman aged 50 to 60 with Graves disease. Specimen: peripheral blood mononuclear cells (PBMCs), collected at new diagnosis, from a patient treated with antithyroid drugs.

CDR3 sequence: CASSPNGLHTEAFF. CDR3 sequence (DNA): TGTGCCAGCAGTCCCAACGGGCTGCACACTGAAGCTTTCTTT. The chain is built from TRBV28 and TRBJ1-1, with no clear D. The CDR3 contains 14 residues. Germline V CDR1 and CDR2: MDHEN, SYDVKM. V dropped 5 bases and J dropped 3 bases, with 13 bases sitting between them.